This entry lists 23 T cell receptor beta chains sequenced from one sample in a study of blood T cell repertoires in COVID-19. Clones were read by immunoSEQ multiplex PCR, and TCRdb kept only the in-frame ones, dropping some. The sample holds some 220,000 clones, about 79% seen once. Sequenced input: peripheral blood. The source of these receptors is a man aged 45 to 65 with active or convalescent COVID-19.

The chain carries TRBV19 and TRBJ1-5; the match to TRBD1 covers 8 bases. The CDR3 has 15 amino acids. Germline-derived CDR1 and CDR2 are LNHDA and SQIVND (reference sequence). With V trimmed by 7 bases and J by 4 bases, 9 bases remained unmatched. As DNA, the CDR3 is TGTGCCAGTACCAAGACAGGGGATCGAAATCAGCCCCAGCATTTT. It is translated as CASTKTGDRNQPQHF.

The rearrangement uses TRBV28 and TRBJ1-2; a possible D gene is TRBD1 (6 bases). The CDR3 has 14 amino acids. Trimming removed 3 bases from V and 4 bases from J, with 12 bases in between. The germline V gene has CDR1 MDHEN and CDR2 SYDVKM. The CDR3, as DNA: TGTGCCAGCAGTTTTTATGGGGGCGTCTATGGCTACACCTTC. Amino acid sequence: CASSFYGGVYGYTF.

The chain has TRBV11-2 and TRBJ2-1, with D perhaps matching TRBD2 (5 bases). The V gene lost 2 bases and the J gene lost 4 bases, with 6 bases spanning the gap. CDR3 length: 13 amino acids. In germline, CDR1 is SGHAT, CDR2 FQNNGV. The CDR3 is CASSLRGYNEQFF. The CDR3 DNA reads TGTGCCAGCAGCTTACGGGGATACAATGAGCAGTTCTTC.

This clone was recorded only once. The chain links TRBV9 to TRBJ1-3, with no clear D. V lost 3 bases, J lost 0 bases, and 7 bases lay in between. CDR1 and CDR2 from the germline V gene are SGDLS and YYNGEE. CDR3 length: 14 amino acids. The CDR3 DNA sequence: TGTGCCAGCAGCGGTATGTACTCTGGAAACACCATATATTTT. Its translation: CASSGMYSGNTIYF.

In its sample, this clone was seen once. This chain joins TRBV9 and TRBJ1-1; no clear D gene. Deletions cut 3 bases from V and 1 base from J, with 13 bases between. The V gene's germline CDR1 is SGDLS and CDR2 YYNGEE. CDR3 length equals 15 residues. The CDR3 region has the DNA TGTGCCAGCAGCGCGGGTCCCGTTCCGAACACTGAAGCTTTCTTT. This gives the protein CASSAGPVPNTEAFF.

The table lists this clone with a few counts. The chain joins TRBV20-1 to TRBJ1-1; D not certain. V was cut by 3 bases and J by 3 bases, with 20 bases left in between. Germline V lookup: CDR1 DFQATT, CDR2 SNEGSKA (reference sequence). The CDR3 covers 16 residues. The chain's CDR3 is CSASDSSGGFDTEAFF. CDR3 DNA: TGCAGTGCTAGTGATTCAAGCGGCGGGTTTGACACTGAAGCTTTCTTT.

This clone was seen just once. The chain has TRBV24-1 and TRBJ2-1; 12 bases are shared with TRBD2. The CDR3 extends over 15 amino acids. J lost 9 bases, V lost 2 bases, and 4 bases had no gene match. The germline V gene encodes CDR1 KGHDR and CDR2 SFDVKD. CDR3 coding DNA: TGTGCCACCAGTGATTCCTCTAGCGGGGGGGTTGAGCAGTTCTTC. It specifies CATSDSSSGGVEQFF.

The chain joins TRBV12-3 or TRBV12-4 to TRBJ2-1; no firm D call. V lost 5 bases and J 8 bases, leaving 13 bases between the germline ends. The CDR3 contains 13 residues. As DNA, the CDR3 is TGTGCCAGCAGTCGATCGGGTGGCTATGAGCAGTTCTTC. It specifies CASSRSGGYEQFF.

The chain couples TRBV5-1 to TRBJ2-7; 7 bases line up with TRBD1. CDR1 is SGHRS and CDR2 is YFSETQ in the germline V gene. CDR3 length equals 13 residues. V was pared by 1 base and J by 5 bases, with 3 bases of the junction left unmatched. This chain's CDR3 is CASSLHGQDEQYF. Written as DNA, the CDR3 is TGCGCCAGCAGCTTGCATGGACAGGACGAGCAGTACTTC.

The J gene is TRBJ2-5, the V gene TRBV27; 15 bases fit TRBD2. V lost 0 bases, J lost 5 bases, and 7 bases stayed unmatched. Germline V gene sequence: CDR1 MNHEY, CDR2 SMNVEV (reference sequence). CDR3 length: 18 residues. The CDR3 protein is CASSLSGLAGGVGETQYF. The DNA of the CDR3 is TGTGCCAGCAGTTTATCCGGACTAGCGGGGGGGGTAGGGGAGACCCAGTACTTC.

The CDR3 loop is CASSSQGGGNEKLFF. In nucleotides, the CDR3 is TGTGCCAGCAGTTCGCAGGGAGGGGGTAATGAAAAACTGTTTTTT. V and J are TRBV28 and TRBJ1-4; D is perhaps TRBD1 (6 bases). Germline CDR1 is MDHEN and CDR2 is SYDVKM. The V end lost 4 bases, the J end lost 4 bases, and 13 bases lay between the germline ends. The CDR3 contains 15 residues.

This chain connects TRBV28 to TRBJ1-1; perhaps TRBD1 as D (6 bases). There are 15 residues in the CDR3. Per germline, CDR1 MDHEN and CDR2 SYDVKM. Between the trimmed V and J ends, which lost 3 bases and 1 base, there was a span of 12 bases. CDR3 nucleotide sequence: TGTGCCAGCAGTTTTCTGGGGGCGCGGAACACTGAAGCTTTCTTT. Protein product: CASSFLGARNTEAFF.

V usage is TRBV7-3 and J usage is TRBJ2-3; the D is unclear. V gave up 5 bases and J gave up 0 bases, with 12 bases separating them. Germline V gene sequence: CDR1 SGHTA, CDR2 FQGTGA. The CDR3 is 15 amino acids. CDR3 in amino acids: CASSPLGISTDTQYF. The DNA for the CDR3 is TGTGCCAGCAGCCCGCTAGGCATTAGCACAGATACGCAGTATTTT.

The genes are TRBV20-1 and TRBJ1-2; 9 bases line up with TRBD1. The V gene's germline CDR1 is DFQATT and CDR2 SNEGSKA (reference sequence). The J segment lost 0 bases and the V segment lost 3 bases, leaving 5 bases of the junction unmatched. The CDR3 sequence is 15 residues long. The CDR3 DNA reads TGCAGTGCTAGTTCCGGGACAGGGCCTAACTATGGCTACACCTTC. Residues: CSASSGTGPNYGYTF.

V and J are TRBV9 and TRBJ1-4, with D possibly being TRBD1 (6 bases). Germline V gene lookup returns CDR1 SGDLS and CDR2 YYNGEE. V lost 1 base and J lost 8, with 12 bases in between. This CDR3 has 14 amino acids. The CDR3 DNA sequence: TGTGCCAGCAGCGTACAGCCCCAGGGGGAAAAACTGTTTTTT. As protein: CASSVQPQGEKLFF.

The J gene is TRBJ1-6, the V gene TRBV7-6, with D unclear. Between the trimmed V and J ends, which lost 1 base and 1 base, there was a span of 11 bases. The CDR3 contains 17 residues. The germline gives CDR1 SGHVS, CDR2 FNYEAQ. In nucleotides, the CDR3 is TGTGCCAGCAGCTTAGAGGCGGGGAGGTCCTATAATTCACCCCTCCACTTT. It yields the protein CASSLEAGRSYNSPLHF.

This clone appeared a single time. The gene calls are TRBV5-1 and TRBJ2-1, with 12 bases identical to TRBD2. This CDR3 is 15 amino acids long. Trimming at V came to 0 bases and at J to 9 bases, leaving 4 bases not matched to a gene. Looked up from germline, CDR1 is SGHRS and CDR2 is YFSETQ. CDR3 in DNA: TGCGCCAGCAGCTTGGGGACTAGCGGGAAGTCTGAGCAGTTCTTC. Its protein is CASSLGTSGKSEQFF.

The chain couples TRBV20-1 to TRBJ2-7, with TRBD2 identical over 9 bases. The germline gives CDR1 DFQATT, CDR2 SNEGSKA (reference sequence). The trim removed 3 bases at V and 5 bases at J, leaving 8 bases unmatched. The CDR3 has 14 residues. The CDR3 is CSASRPSGTNEQYF. CDR3 DNA sequence: TGCAGTGCTAGTCGTCCTAGCGGGACCAACGAGCAGTACTTC.

The chain combines TRBV18 with TRBJ2-2, with D perhaps matching TRBD1 (5 bases). The CDR3 is 18 residues long. Germline V lookup: CDR1 KGHSH, CDR2 LQKENI. With 2 bases removed from V and 4 bases from J, the gap between germline ends came to 20 bases. As DNA, the CDR3 is TGTGCCAGCTCACCAACTTTGACAGATCTCCAATCCACCGGGGAGCTGTTTTTT. Amino acid sequence: CASSPTLTDLQSTGELFF.

The chain recombines TRBV2 with TRBJ1-6; TRBD1 might be the D (6 bases). The CDR3 runs 14 residues. Germline values: CDR1 SNHLY, CDR2 FYNNEI. V lost 4 bases, J lost 10 bases, and 14 bases lay in between. The CDR3 loop reads CASSGIAGESPLHF. The CDR3 nucleotides read TGTGCCAGCAGTGGAATCGCAGGGGAGTCACCCCTCCACTTT.

The chain employs TRBV29-1 and TRBJ2-1, with TRBD1 as a possible D gene (5 bases). In germline, CDR1 is SQVTM, CDR2 ANQGSEA. This CDR3 is built from 11 residues. Trimming removed 4 bases from V and 12 bases from J, with 13 bases in between. CDR3 in amino acids: CSVGVGQWQFF. The DNA for the CDR3 is TGCAGCGTTGGAGTTGGACAATGGCAGTTCTTC.

The chain combines TRBV19 with TRBJ1-1, with TRBD1 identical over 8 bases. Looked up from germline, CDR1 is LNHDA and CDR2 is SQIVND (reference sequence). The CDR3 has 13 amino acids. The junction had 4 bases not matched to a gene; V was cut back by 6 bases and J by 4 bases. The CDR3 DNA sequence: TGTGCCAGTAGGACAGGGGTGGGCACTGAAGCTTTCTTT. It yields the protein CASRTGVGTEAFF.

V is TRBV5-1 and J is TRBJ1-1, with 7 bases lining up with TRBD1. The CDR3 loop spans 15 amino acids. Germline V CDR1 and CDR2: SGHRS, YFSETQ. V dropped 4 bases and J dropped 3; count of bases not matched to a gene: 9. CDR3 in amino acids: CASSKGQVWDTEAFF. CDR3 DNA sequence: TGCGCCAGCAGCAAAGGACAGGTCTGGGACACTGAAGCTTTCTTT.